These 5 T cell receptor beta chains share one sample of origin, sequenced in a study of T cell responses to AZD1222 COVID-19 vaccine. TCRdb keeps only in-frame clones here, not all; method: immunoSEQ multiplex PCR. The sample lists some 130,000 clones; 90% were seen once. The sequences come from peripheral blood, collected on day 0 of AZD1222 vaccination. These receptors were collected from an adult in good health.

The rearrangement uses TRBV7-2 and TRBJ1-6; unclear D gene. The V gene lost 5 bases and the J gene lost 2 bases, with 10 bases spanning the gap. Germline-derived CDR1 and CDR2 are SGHTA and FQGNSA. The CDR3 runs to 15 residues. CDR3 residues: CASSPETTYNSPLHF. DNA of the CDR3: TGTGCCAGCAGCCCCGAGACAACCTATAATTCACCCCTCCACTTT.

The V and J genes are TRBV20-1 and TRBJ2-2; the D is unclear. This CDR3 has 11 residues. Trimming stripped 0 bases from V and 4 bases from J, with 0 bases between. CDR1 DFQATT and CDR2 SNEGSKA come from the germline V gene (reference sequence). The CDR3 coding sequence is TGCAGTGCTAGAGACACCGGGGAGCTGTTTTTT. Translation gives CSARDTGELFF.

The chain employs TRBV2 and TRBJ1-3, with D unclear. The CDR3 contains 13 residues. Trimming cost V 9 bases and J 4 bases, with 13 bases left between them. Germline V gene lookup returns CDR1 SNHLY and CDR2 FYNNEI. DNA for the CDR3: TGTGCCAGTCTCTACCTCCAAGGAAACACCATATATTTT. Translating gives CASLYLQGNTIYF.

V is TRBV19 and J is TRBJ2-1; D is uncertain. V was clipped by 3 bases and J by 8 bases, with 11 bases between them. Germline assignment: CDR1 LNHDA and CDR2 SQIVND (reference sequence). The CDR3 length is 13 residues. The CDR3 is CASSIGSRYEQFF. CDR3 DNA: TGTGCCAGTAGTATCGGCAGCCGGTATGAGCAGTTCTTC.

J is TRBJ1-5 and V is TRBV28; possible D gene TRBD1, 5 bases. Germline assignment: CDR1 MDHEN and CDR2 SYDVKM. V lost 5 bases, J lost 4 bases, and 18 bases lay in between. This CDR3 has 16 amino acids. The CDR3 coding sequence is TGTGCCAGCAGTCAACCGGGACCAAGTACTAATCAGCCCCAGCATTTT. Translated: CASSQPGPSTNQPQHF.